These 21 T cell receptor beta chains originate from one sample sequenced in a study of post-analysis software for immune sequencing data. General study points: Elevated frequency relative to controls characterized four or five TRBV segments in patients, TRBV5-6, TRBV5-1 and TRBV20-1 among them.

Sequencing libraries made from TCR beta cDNA carried unique molecular identifiers. TCRdb passed the PCR reads through MiXCR, listing each CDR3 protein once. Counted here are roughly 730,000 distinct CDR3 sequences, 25% to 30% occurring once; the ten biggest clones make up around 0.56%. Antigen specificity for these receptors is unknown. The sequenced material came from blood. The receptor source for this set is a girl under 18 with multiple sclerosis.

This chain joins TRBV28 and TRBJ2-5; possibly TRBD2 for D (5 bases). Trimming pared 1 base from V and 11 bases from J, leaving 20 bases between. The CDR3 runs 15 residues. Germline V lookup: CDR1 MDHEN, CDR2 SYDVKM. This CDR3 is CASSLSGETSNEQYF. The CDR3 coding sequence is TGTGCCAGCAGTTTATCCGGGGAAACCAGCAATGAGCAGTACTTC.

This clonotype was observed a few times. This chain uses TRBV2 with TRBJ2-7; 8 positions agree with TRBD1. The germline V gene encodes CDR1 SNHLY and CDR2 FYNNEI. V trimming: 4 bases; J trimming: 2 bases; junction bases outside the gene matches: 4. This CDR3 has 14 amino acids. The DNA of the CDR3 is TGTGCCAGCAGTGTTTTGGACAGGGCCTACGAGCAGTACTTC. Its translation: CASSVLDRAYEQYF.

The chain recombines TRBV2 with TRBJ1-2; 10 bases are a match to TRBD1. This CDR3 is 13 amino acids long. Germline loops: CDR1 SNHLY, CDR2 FYNNEI. J lost 7 bases, V lost 3 bases, and 2 bases had no gene match. This CDR3 is CASSEDRGFGYTF. CDR3 nucleotide sequence: TGTGCCAGCAGTGAGGACAGGGGGTTTGGCTACACCTTC. The complete variable domain, with remaining parts taken from reference TRBV2 and TRBJ1-2, reads EPEVTQTPSHQVTQMGQEVILRCVPISNHLYFYWYRQILGQKVEFLVSFYNNEISEKSEIFDDQFSVERPDGSNFTLKIRSTKLEDSAMYFCASSEDRGFGYTFGSGTRLTVV.

V usage is TRBV20-1 and J usage is TRBJ2-3, with D perhaps TRBD2 (6 bases). V lost 5 bases, J lost 8 bases, and 23 bases lay in between. The CDR3 is made up of 15 amino acids. Germline V gene sequence: CDR1 DFQATT, CDR2 SNEGSKA (reference sequence). The CDR3 region is CSALSSGRNSGTQYF. The CDR3 DNA sequence: TGCAGTGCTCTCTCTTCGGGGAGGAATAGCGGTACGCAGTATTTT.

In the case of this clonotype: Mismatch with germline at one junction end may stem from a read error. V gene TRBV19 combines with J gene TRBJ2-5; D possibly corresponds to TRBD1 (6 bases). The germline V gene has CDR1 LNHDA and CDR2 SQIVND (reference sequence). CDR3 length equals 13 residues. Here the CDR3 reads CACSSDSQETQYF. The CDR3 DNA reads as TGTGCCTGTAGCTCGGACAGCCAAGAGACCCAGTACTTC.

This clonotype was counted at least ten times. V gene TRBV18 combines with J gene TRBJ2-1; D gene unclear. The CDR3 length is 12 residues. Germline V gives CDR1 KGHSH, CDR2 LQKENI. The ends were cut back, 10 bases at V and 9 bases at J, with 16 bases in the middle. CDR3 sequence (DNA): TGTGCCACCAGAAGCAGAGACACTGAGCAGTTCTTC. Its protein product is CATRSRDTEQFF.

V usage is TRBV18 and J usage is TRBJ1-4, with D hard to call. The V gene lost 3 bases and the J gene lost 7 bases, with 15 bases spanning the gap. CDR3 length: 15 amino acids. Germline values: CDR1 KGHSH, CDR2 LQKENI. The CDR3 sequence is CASSPTHGLGEKLFF. In nucleotides, the CDR3 is TGTGCCAGCTCACCTACTCACGGGCTGGGTGAAAAACTGTTTTTT.

In the case of this clonotype: A read error may explain this, as a much larger clone is one base away. The chain uses TRBV4-1 and TRBJ2-5; 8 positions match TRBD2. Germline V lookup: CDR1 MGHRA, CDR2 YSYEKL. The CDR3 sequence is 16 residues long. V lost 1 base and J lost 2; bases outside the gene matches: 6. CDR3 amino acids: CASSQGVAGIQETQYF. The DNA for the CDR3 is TGCGCCAGCAGCCAAGGGGTAGCGGGGATTCAAGAGACCCAGTACTTC.

This clonotype was picked up many times. The V and J genes are TRBV29-1 and TRBJ2-3; 10 bases line up with TRBD2. Germline V CDR1 and CDR2: SQVTM, ANQGSEA. The CDR3 length is 13 residues. V was clipped by 7 bases and J by 2 bases; unmatched bases: 3. The CDR3 loop reads CSATSGNTDTQYF. CDR3 nucleotides: TGCAGCGCCACTAGCGGGAACACAGATACGCAGTATTTT.

The chain carries TRBV5-1 and TRBJ2-1; no firm D call. Trimming shortened V by 7 bases and J by 5 bases, and 13 bases separated the two germline ends. CDR3 size: 13 residues. The germline V gene has CDR1 SGHRS and CDR2 YFSETQ. CDR3 region: CASQKETDNEQFF. The CDR3, as DNA: TGCGCCAGCCAAAAAGAGACGGACAATGAGCAGTTCTTC.

At least ten counts were recorded for this clonotype. V usage is TRBV27 and J usage is TRBJ2-7; 8 bases agree with TRBD1. Per the germline V gene, CDR1 is MNHEY and CDR2 is SMNVEV (reference sequence). V lost 8 bases and J lost 2; bases outside the gene matches: 8. The CDR3 totals 14 residues. The CDR3 is CASSLTGGTYEQYF. The CDR3, as DNA: TGTGCCAGCTCCCTTACAGGGGGTACCTACGAGCAGTACTTC.

V gene TRBV18 combines with J gene TRBJ1-1; no clear D gene. The CDR3 extends over 18 amino acids. V dropped 3 bases and J dropped 4 bases, with 24 bases sitting between them. Germline assignment: CDR1 KGHSH and CDR2 LQKENI. The CDR3 here is CASSPARGLRDMSTEAFF. The CDR3 DNA follows: TGTGCCAGCTCACCCGCGCGCGGCCTACGAGATATGAGCACTGAAGCTTTCTTT.

This clonotype was observed a single time. The V call is TRBV6-5, the J call TRBJ2-1; a weak D match, TRBD2 (7 bases). The V and J ends lost 6 bases and 5 bases respectively, with 20 bases between them. Germline V CDR1 and CDR2: MNHEY, SVGAGI. The CDR3 runs to 16 residues. The CDR3 nucleotides read TGTGCCAGCAGCGGCGGGGGCGGTGCCACCCACAATGAGCAGTTCTTC. The encoded protein is CASSGGGGATHNEQFF.

The chain has TRBV14 and TRBJ2-5, with D perhaps TRBD1 or TRBD2 (5 bases each). CDR3 size: 18 residues. With 5 bases removed from V and 2 bases from J, the gap between germline ends came to 24 bases. CDR1 and CDR2 (germline): SGHDN, FVKESK. The CDR3 coding sequence is TGTGCCAGCAGCAGGGGCTTTTCTGACGGGGAAAATCAAGAGACCCAGTACTTC. It yields the protein CASSRGFSDGENQETQYF.

This rearrangement joins TRBV29-1 to TRBJ2-1, with TRBD1 as a possible D gene (6 bases). CDR1 SQVTM and CDR2 ANQGSEA come from the germline V gene. The CDR3 consists of 12 residues. V was trimmed by 6 bases and J by 8 bases, leaving 14 bases between them. The CDR3 bases are TGCAGCGTGCTCTACAGGGTCGATGAGCAGTTCTTC. It specifies CSVLYRVDEQFF.

The genes are TRBV4-1 and TRBJ2-3, with 7 bases lining up with TRBD2. Germline V CDR1 and CDR2: MGHRA, YSYEKL. The CDR3 covers 17 residues. J lost 2 bases, V lost 6 bases, and 14 bases had no gene match. CDR3 amino acids: CASSGRRLAANTDTQYF. The CDR3 DNA follows: TGCGCCAGCAGTGGTCGTCGACTAGCCGCGAACACAGATACGCAGTATTTT.

The chain uses TRBV9 and TRBJ2-1, with a weak D call TRBD2 (6 bases). CDR1 is SGDLS, CDR2 YYNGEE, per germline. V shed 4 bases and J shed 6 bases, with 23 bases lying between them. This CDR3 is built from 17 residues. The CDR3 spells CASSPEMRGAPGNEQFF. The CDR3 nucleotides are TGTGCCAGCAGCCCAGAGATGCGGGGCGCACCGGGCAATGAGCAGTTCTTC.

The chain is built from TRBV4-3 and TRBJ1-1; 8 bases match TRBD1. With 1 base clipped from V and 5 bases from J, the junction kept 3 bases outside the gene matches. CDR1 is LGHNA and CDR2 is YSLEER in the germline V gene. This CDR3 has 14 residues. As DNA, the CDR3 is TGCGCCAGCAGCCAAGGCAGGGGGCGGACTGAAGCTTTCTTT. This codes for CASSQGRGRTEAFF.

This clonotype turned up a few times. Compared with germline, one end of the junction differs, possibly owing to a read error. V usage is TRBV12-3 or TRBV12-4 and J usage is TRBJ1-2, with D uncertain. This CDR3 has 13 amino acids. CDR3 loop: CANSRAGGLSYTF. The DNA for the CDR3 is TGTGCCAACAGTCGGGCGGGAGGCTTGAGCTACACCTTC.

The chain links TRBV6-5 to TRBJ2-3; no definite D call. The V end was cut by 6 bases, the J end by 0 bases, with 7 bases between. CDR1 is MNHEY, CDR2 SVGAGI, per germline. This CDR3 has 13 residues. The CDR3 DNA follows: TGTGCCAGCAGGTCCATTAGCACAGATACGCAGTATTTT. Translation: CASRSISTDTQYF.

To note about this clonotype: The junction and the germline gene differ at one end; a read error may be behind it. The chain uses TRBV7-9 and TRBJ2-3; D could derive from TRBD1 or TRBD2 (7 bases each). Germline-derived CDR1 and CDR2 are SEHNR and FQNEAQ (reference sequence). The CDR3 extends over 11 amino acids. CDR3 sequence (DNA): TGTGCCTGCAGGGGGGGAGATACGCAGTATTTT. Protein sequence: CACRGGDTQYF.